This TCR beta chain appears in the sequencing data of a study of CD4+ T cells in melanoma (dated by TCRdb to between 2020 and 2023). Describing the broader study: The study investigated neoantigen-specific CD4+ T cells in human melanoma. The investigation overall reported the following: The report described a correlation between neoantigen-specific CD4+ T cells and the function of CD8+ T cells, macrophages and B cells. Neoantigen-specific CD4+ T cells in melanoma were reported to show diverse differentiation states.

Library prep was done by the immunoSEQ multiplex PCR assay. TCRdb took this table from immuneACCESS and kept in-frame rearrangements with V and J called. Such tables lack part of the clones; where checked against another copy, unresolved V genes explain under half of the gap, and the rest is unexplained. This sample gives over 5,500 clones in total; 65% of them show up just once. The ten largest clones capture over 20% of the sample. V is shortened by 7 bases, J by 4 bases, and the region joining them spans 7 bases. The CDR3 numbers 11 residues from cysteine through phenylalanine. Kept here is only the CDR3 DNA, which spans 33 bases and is read in frame from base 1. The donors were people with melanoma. Based on its abundance in the sample, this clone is medium-sized (0.01 to 0.1%). No cognate antigen has been identified for it. No qualities accompany the bases; no much larger clone lies one base away.

The rearrangement combines TRBV12-3 or TRBV12-4 with TRBJ1-1, with the identity of the D gene unclear. The specimen sequenced was cells from a culture (not recorded whether cultured in vitro). The clonotype originates from a human donor with melanoma. The nucleotide sequence reads as follows: TGTGCCAGCAAAGGAGCCACTGAAGCTTTCTTT. Its product reads: CASKGATEAFF.